This T cell receptor (beta chain) was found in a study of beta chain features in type 1 diabetes. Study as a whole: Comparable age, gender and cell yields were observed in patients relative to healthy donors. Study results and caveats: VDJ junctions in type 1 diabetes patients carried more deletions and fewer insertions. A possible short-template PCR bias applies equally to patients and controls. Sampled from patients, naive, central memory and Treg TCRB repertoires appeared more similar than those sampled from healthy donors.

Only a few counts were recorded for this clone. The antigen remains undetermined. One junction end does not reproduce the germline sequence, and a read error may be involved. Sequencing targeted expressed TCRB transcripts, as all isolated RNA had been reverse transcribed. Only in-frame clones appear in the TCRdb table, and some are missing; sequencing was by immunoSEQ multiplex PCR. The sample records about 250,000 clones, 14% being singletons. Germline V CDR1 and CDR2: SGHTS, YDEGEE. This CDR3 is 14 amino acids long. The chain couples TRBV5-8 to TRBJ2-3, with 9 bases lining up with TRBD2. This sequence was found in a woman between 40 and 50 years old in good health. The specimen was naive CD4+ T cells from blood. The CDR3 region is CASSLGLAPDTQYF. CDR3 in DNA: TGTGCCAGCAGTTTGGGACTAGCACCTGATACGCAGTATTTT.